One and the same sample provided the 12 T cell receptor beta chains below, sequenced in a study of beta chain features in type 1 diabetes. The investigators reverse transcribed all of the isolated RNA, so they sequenced expressed TCRB transcripts. Sequenced by immunoSEQ multiplex PCR; TCRdb stores in-frame clones only, minus some. The repertoire consists of about 230,000 clones, with 7.5% to 10% occurring once and the leading ten covering less than 0.035%. Input material: naive CD4+ T cells from blood. These TCRs come from a woman between 18 and 29 years old in good health.

This clone was found a few times. This CDR3 is also generated by other DNA sequences in the sample. The V and J genes are TRBV5-1 and TRBJ2-7; possibly TRBD1 for D (5 bases). Trimming cost V 0 bases and J 0 bases, with 7 bases left between them. The CDR3 is made up of 14 amino acids. In germline, CDR1 is SGHRS, CDR2 YFSETQ. CDR3 region: CASSLEGSSYEQYF. The CDR3 nucleotides are TGCGCCAGCAGCTTGGAGGGGTCCTCCTACGAGCAGTACTTC.

This clone was seen only a few times. The genes are TRBV7-9 and TRBJ2-7; 7 nucleotides line up with TRBD1. This CDR3 has 14 residues. The germline V gene encodes CDR1 SEHNR and CDR2 FQNEAQ (reference sequence). V was clipped by 2 bases and J by 7 bases; unmatched bases: 8. CDR3 sequence reads: CASSLTRTGGEQYF. CDR3 nucleotide sequence: TGTGCCAGCAGCTTAACCCGGACAGGCGGGGAGCAGTACTTC.

The CDR3: CASSGDRNQPQHF. In DNA, the CDR3 is TGTGCCAGTTCAGGGGATCGCAATCAGCCCCAGCATTTT. This chain connects TRBV19 to TRBJ1-5; D is perhaps TRBD1 (6 bases). V lost 8 bases, J lost 2 bases, and 10 bases lay in between. Germline V gene sequence: CDR1 LNHDA, CDR2 SQIVND (reference sequence). This CDR3 contains 13 residues.

The chain combines TRBV5-4 with TRBJ2-1, with 8 positions matching TRBD2. CDR1 is SGHNT and CDR2 is YYREEE in the germline V gene (reference sequence). CDR3 size: 13 residues. The trim removed 7 bases at V and 7 bases at J, leaving 7 bases unmatched. The DNA of the CDR3 is TGTGCCAGCGGAGCGGGAGCTCGAAATGAGCAGTTCTTC. Translated, it gives CASGAGARNEQFF.

The genes are TRBV7-9 and TRBJ1-6, with D uncertain. Germline CDR1 is SEHNR and CDR2 is FQNEAQ (reference sequence). The V end lost 4 bases, the J end lost 14 bases, and 21 bases lay between the germline ends. This CDR3 has 15 residues. The CDR3 coding sequence is TGTGCCAGCAGCTCAGAGGGAGATAGGGATTCGGCCCTCCACTTT. This sequence encodes CASSSEGDRDSALHF. The variable domain in full, completed from reference TRBV7-9 and TRBJ1-6, reads DTGVSQNPRHKITKRGQNVTFRCDPISEHNRLYWYRQTLGQGPEFLTYFQNEAQLEKSRLLSDRFSAERPKGSFSTLEIQRTEQGDSAMYLCASSSEGDRDSALHFGNGTRLTVT.

This clone was seen more than once but under ten times. The chain is built from TRBV5-5 and TRBJ2-2; D perhaps matches TRBD1 (6 bases). This CDR3 spans 15 amino acids. CDR1 and CDR2 from the germline V gene are SGHKS and YYEKEE (reference sequence). V lost 0 bases to trimming and J lost 3 bases, with 9 bases between them. CDR3 region: CASSLGQAYTGELFF. Written as DNA, the CDR3 is TGTGCCAGCAGCTTGGGACAGGCTTACACCGGGGAGCTGTTTTTT.

The chain joins TRBV5-1 to TRBJ1-1; TRBD1 might be the D (6 bases). The CDR3 covers 16 residues. V gave up 1 base and J gave up 3 bases, with 16 bases separating them. Germline V lookup: CDR1 SGHRS, CDR2 YFSETQ. The CDR3 sequence: CASSLSRGGVDTEAFF. CDR3 DNA sequence: TGCGCCAGCAGCTTGAGCCGGGGGGGCGTGGACACTGAAGCTTTCTTT. Using reference TRBV5-1 and TRBJ1-1 for the parts outside the CDR3, the full variable domain is KAGVTQTPRYLIKTRGQQVTLSCSPISGHRSVSWYQQTPGQGLQFLFEYFSETQRNKGNFPGRFSGRQFSNSRSEMNVSTLELGDSALYLCASSLSRGGVDTEAFFGQGTRLTVV.

This clone was seen a handful of times. The V gene is TRBV5-4, the J gene TRBJ1-1; 9 bases are shared with TRBD1. The CDR3 spans 16 residues. V shed 4 bases, J shed 3 bases, and the junction held 10 bases outside the gene matches. CDR1 is SGHNT, CDR2 YYREEE, per germline (reference sequence). The CDR3 DNA is TGTGCCAGCAGCGCCCGGGACAGGGATGGGCACACTGAAGCTTTCTTT. This codes for CASSARDRDGHTEAFF.

The chain recombines TRBV5-1 with TRBJ1-4; perhaps TRBD1 as D (5 bases). There are 15 residues in the CDR3. Trimming cost V 3 bases and J 10 bases, with 19 bases left between them. Per the germline V gene, CDR1 is SGHRS and CDR2 is YFSETQ. CDR3 DNA sequence: TGCGCCAGCAGCTCGGGACTAGCGGGAAAGGGAAAACTGTTTTTT. Amino acids: CASSSGLAGKGKLFF. Full variable domain (missing parts from reference TRBV5-1 and TRBJ1-4): KAGVTQTPRYLIKTRGQQVTLSCSPISGHRSVSWYQQTPGQGLQFLFEYFSETQRNKGNFPGRFSGRQFSNSRSEMNVSTLELGDSALYLCASSSGLAGKGKLFFGSGTQLSVL.

This clone was counted a few times. V gene TRBV4-2 combines with J gene TRBJ1-4; TRBD1 is a possible D gene (5 bases). The V end was cut by 1 base, the J end by 8 bases, with 20 bases between. The CDR3 totals 17 residues. Germline values: CDR1 LGHNA, CDR2 YNFKEQ. CDR3 nucleotide sequence: TGTGCCAGCAGCCAAGGAGGAGCGGGGACTAAAGAGGAAAAACTGTTTTTT. Translation: CASSQGGAGTKEEKLFF.

CDR3 amino acids: CAWSSPRDRVYPGELFF. The CDR3, as DNA: TGTGCCTGGAGTTCGCCCCGGGACAGGGTTTACCCCGGGGAGCTGTTTTTT. The chain carries TRBV30 and TRBJ2-2; TRBD1 matches 9 bases. The CDR3 has 17 amino acids. The trim removed 2 bases at V and 6 bases at J, leaving 13 bases unmatched. CDR1 is GTSNPN, CDR2 SVGIG, per germline (reference sequence). The variable domain in full, completed from reference TRBV30 and TRBJ2-2, reads SQTIHQWPATLVQPVGSPLSLECTVEGTSNPNLYWYRQAAGRGLQLLFYSVGIGQISSEVPQNLSASRPQDRQFILSSKKLLLSDSGFYLCAWSSPRDRVYPGELFFGEGSRLTVL.

This clone showed up just a few times. The rearrangement links TRBV19 to TRBJ1-6; 7 positions agree with TRBD1. Germline V gene lookup returns CDR1 LNHDA and CDR2 SQIVND (reference sequence). J gave up 7 bases and V 4 bases, and 10 bases lay outside the gene matches. This CDR3 contains 16 residues. The CDR3 DNA follows: TGTGCCAGTAGTAGCGCCGGGACAGTGAAGAATTCACCCCTCCACTTT. Protein: CASSSAGTVKNSPLHF.